Below are 6 T cell receptor beta chains sequenced from a single sample in a study of blood T cell repertoires in COVID-19. Profiled with immunoSEQ multiplex PCR; TCRdb holds only in-frame clones, not every one. Among roughly 300,000 clones, more than 75% were seen once, and the ten largest hold about 4.6%. Sequencing was performed on PBMCs or T cells enriched from blood (not recorded which). Receptors originate from a man aged 25-45 years who had recovered from COVID-19.

The V and J genes are TRBV9 and TRBJ2-1; D might be TRBD2 (5 bases). Between the trimmed V and J ends, which lost 3 bases and 4 bases, there was a span of 14 bases. The CDR3 spans 15 residues. Germline CDR1 and CDR2: SGDLS and YYNGEE. Here the CDR3 reads CASSAAGIGYNEQFF. The CDR3, as DNA: TGTGCCAGCAGCGCAGCCGGGATAGGATACAATGAGCAGTTCTTC.

This chain connects TRBV6-6 to TRBJ2-2; 10 positions agree with TRBD2. Trimming at V came to 6 bases and at J to 4 bases, leaving 20 bases not matched to a gene. CDR3 length: 20 residues. Germline-derived CDR1 and CDR2 are MNHNY and SVGAGI (reference sequence). CDR3 DNA: TGTGCCAGCAGCCTCGACTCGAGCGGGGGGGTTTTTGTCAGCACCGGGGAGCTGTTTTTT. This translates into CASSLDSSGGVFVSTGELFF.

The V gene is TRBV5-1, the J gene TRBJ2-5, with D possibly TRBD1 on 6 matching bases. The CDR3 spans 16 residues. V dropped 2 bases and J dropped 0 bases, with 14 bases sitting between them. Germline V gives CDR1 SGHRS, CDR2 YFSETQ. CDR3 region: CASSFGPTGYQETQYF. CDR3 coding DNA: TGCGCCAGCAGCTTTGGCCCTACAGGGTACCAAGAGACCCAGTACTTC.

The rearrangement uses TRBV2 and TRBJ2-5, with 12 bases fitting TRBD2. This CDR3 has 16 residues. V gave up 2 bases and J gave up 5 bases; unmatched junction bases: 6. CDR1 and CDR2 from the germline V gene are SNHLY and FYNNEI. The CDR3 spells CASSESLAGGRETQYF. The CDR3 region has the DNA TGTGCCAGCAGTGAAAGCCTAGCGGGAGGGAGGGAGACCCAGTACTTC.

V gene TRBV2 combines with J gene TRBJ2-7, with 10 bases lining up with TRBD1. Germline CDR1 reads SNHLY; CDR2 reads FYNNEI. CDR3 length equals 13 residues. J was trimmed by 7 bases and V by 6 bases; bases with no gene match: 6. The CDR3 DNA sequence: TGTGCCAGCAGCGCGGACAGGGGGTTTGAGCAGTACTTC. This translates into CASSADRGFEQYF.

CDR3 nucleotides: TGCGCCAGCAGCTTGGGATCAGCTAATGAAAAACTGTTTTTT. Protein: CASSLGSANEKLFF. The chain recombines TRBV5-1 with TRBJ1-4; D unresolved. The CDR3 runs 14 residues. Germline V gene sequence: CDR1 SGHRS, CDR2 YFSETQ. Trimming left V 0 bases short and J 3 bases short, with 6 bases between.